A single sample is the source of the 27 T cell receptor beta chains below, sequenced in a study of blood T cell repertoires in COVID-19. The table came from immunoSEQ multiplex PCR; TCRdb's copy has only in-frame clones and leaves some out. Here the sample spans some 200,000 clones, about 82% being singletons. The material sequenced was peripheral blood. The receptors shown here come from a woman older than 75 with acute or convalescent COVID-19.

CDR3 sequence: CASSYGNEQFF. In DNA form, the CDR3 reads TGTGCCAGCTCCTACGGGAATGAGCAGTTCTTC. This chain links TRBV18 with TRBJ2-1; D gene ambiguous. V was clipped by 6 bases and J by 7 bases, with 7 bases between them. CDR3 length equals 11 residues. The germline gives CDR1 KGHSH, CDR2 LQKENI. The whole variable domain, filled in from reference TRBV18 and TRBJ2-1, reads NAGVMQNPRHLVRRRGQEARLRCSPMKGHSHVYWYRQLPEEGLKFMVYLQKENIIDESGMPKERFSAEFPKEGPSILRIQQVVRGDSAAYFCASSYGNEQFFGPGTRLTVL.

This clone occurred a few times. V and J are TRBV7-2 and TRBJ2-7; 8 bases agree with TRBD2. There are 16 residues in the CDR3. The germline V gene encodes CDR1 SGHTA and CDR2 FQGNSA. Unmatched junction bases numbered 10, after V lost 6 bases and J lost 0 bases. In DNA, the CDR3 is TGTGCCAGCAGTCCCCTCGGGGGGGGTTTCTCCTACGAGCAGTACTTC. Encoded protein: CASSPLGGGFSYEQYF.

V gene TRBV19 combines with J gene TRBJ1-2; TRBD1 agrees at 8 bases. Germline V lookup: CDR1 LNHDA, CDR2 SQIVND (reference sequence). CDR3 size: 14 residues. V was clipped by 7 bases and J by 2 bases; unmatched bases: 6. The CDR3 region is CASTLTGENYGYTF. CDR3 DNA: TGTGCCAGTACCTTGACAGGGGAAAACTATGGCTACACCTTC.

The rearrangement links TRBV4-3 to TRBJ1-1, with 8 bases fitting TRBD1. Per germline, CDR1 LGHNA and CDR2 YSLEER. CDR3 length: 15 amino acids. Trimming at V came to 4 bases and at J to 1 base, leaving 5 bases not matched to a gene. The CDR3 nucleotides are TGCGCCAGCAGCCTAGACAGGGGAAGGAACACTGAAGCTTTCTTT. It yields the protein CASSLDRGRNTEAFF.

Here the CDR3 DNA reads TGTGCCAGCAGCTTAGGCAGGGGAGCTTTCTTT. This translates into CASSLGRGAFF. The chain carries TRBV7-2 and TRBJ1-1, with D possibly TRBD1 on 6 matching bases. CDR1 SGHTA and CDR2 FQGNSA come from the germline V gene. V dropped 1 base and J dropped 10 bases, with 7 bases sitting between them. The CDR3 runs 11 residues.

This clone was observed a few times. J is TRBJ1-1 and V is TRBV7-2; no clear D gene. The CDR3 is 13 residues long. Trimming shortened V by 5 bases and J by 6 bases, and 13 bases separated the two germline ends. The germline V gene encodes CDR1 SGHTA and CDR2 FQGNSA. The CDR3 here is CASSRSPTAEAFF. CDR3 in DNA: TGTGCCAGCAGCCGATCCCCCACTGCTGAAGCTTTCTTT.

This chain joins TRBV6-5 and TRBJ1-4, with TRBD1 identical over 11 bases. The CDR3 is 14 amino acids. Per germline, CDR1 MNHEY and CDR2 SVGAGI. Trimming removed 6 bases from V and 7 bases from J; junction bases left unmatched: 4. CDR3 amino acids: CASRTGTGGEKLFF. CDR3 nucleotides: TGTGCCAGCAGAACCGGGACAGGGGGTGAAAAACTGTTTTTT.

The chain has TRBV6-6 and TRBJ1-1; no firm D call. Germline V gene sequence: CDR1 MNHNY, CDR2 SVGAGI (reference sequence). The germline V and J ends were trimmed by 6 bases and 0 bases, with 8 bases remaining between them. The CDR3 has 13 amino acids. Here the CDR3 DNA reads TGTGCCAGCAGCCACTTCGTGAACACTGAAGCTTTCTTT. Its protein product is CASSHFVNTEAFF.

The chain combines TRBV9 with TRBJ2-5, with TRBD2 identical over 7 bases. Germline CDR1 reads SGDLS; CDR2 reads YYNGEE. Trimming removed 4 bases from V and 4 bases from J; junction bases left unmatched: 10. This CDR3 has 15 residues. This CDR3 reads CASSPRGLGPETQYF. The CDR3 DNA reads as TGTGCCAGCAGCCCTAGAGGACTAGGGCCAGAGACCCAGTACTTC.

The CDR3 sequence: CASTVDRGVLGYTF. The CDR3 DNA is TGTGCCAGTACCGTTGACAGAGGCGTTTTGGGCTACACCTTC. The V gene is TRBV19, the J gene TRBJ1-2; a possible D gene is TRBD1 (5 bases). Germline lookup yields CDR1 LNHDA and CDR2 SQIVND (reference sequence). Trimming took 7 bases from V and 8 from J, leaving 20 bases between them. This CDR3 spans 14 amino acids.

This clone was seen only once. The chain uses TRBV7-9 and TRBJ2-7; 10 nucleotides align to TRBD2. V lost 1 base to trimming and J lost 5 bases; unmatched junction nucleotides: 8. This CDR3 is 16 amino acids long. Per germline, CDR1 SEHNR and CDR2 FQNEAQ (reference sequence). In DNA form, the CDR3 reads TGTGCCAGCAGCTTAGTATTAGCGGGAGGATCAGACGAGCAGTACTTC. Residues: CASSLVLAGGSDEQYF.

CDR3 sequence: CASSLVYTGIEETQYF. CDR3 sequence (DNA): TGCGCCAGCAGCTTGGTATATACGGGTATTGAAGAGACCCAGTACTTC. The rearrangement uses TRBV5-1 and TRBJ2-5, with D uncertain. CDR1 SGHRS and CDR2 YFSETQ come from the germline V gene. Trimming left V 0 bases short and J 3 bases short, with 15 bases between. The CDR3 length is 16 residues.

V gene TRBV30 combines with J gene TRBJ1-1; no reliable D call. Trimming shortened V by 1 base and J by 5 bases, and 11 bases separated the two germline ends. The length of the CDR3 is 13 residues. Per the germline V gene, CDR1 is GTSNPN and CDR2 is SVGIG (reference sequence). The DNA of the CDR3 is TGTGCCTGGAGTGGCCGTGCGGGAACTGAAGCTTTCTTT. Amino acid sequence: CAWSGRAGTEAFF.

This clone has a single count. The chain is built from TRBV7-9 and TRBJ1-1; 10 nucleotides align to TRBD1. The V gene's germline CDR1 is SEHNR and CDR2 FQNEAQ (reference sequence). This CDR3 is 19 amino acids long. The V and J ends lost 5 bases and 4 bases, in that order; junction bases with no gene match: 19. The CDR3 DNA sequence: TGTGCCAGCAGCCGGCTTATCAGTGGGGACAGGGGCAGAGGCACTGAAGCTTTCTTT. The encoded protein is CASSRLISGDRGRGTEAFF.

The rearrangement joins TRBV7-3 to TRBJ2-2; 9 positions match TRBD2. Losses at the gene ends were 4 bases for V and 0 bases for J; bases not matched to a gene: 6. Germline CDR1 reads SGHTA; CDR2 reads FQGTGA. CDR3 size: 17 residues. In DNA form, the CDR3 reads TGTGCCAGCAGCTCCCAAGCGGGGGGTCCGAACACCGGGGAGCTGTTTTTT. The encoded protein is CASSSQAGGPNTGELFF.

The chain joins TRBV13 to TRBJ2-3; possibly TRBD2 for D (6 bases). The CDR3 has 11 amino acids. The ends were cut back, 6 bases at V and 5 bases at J, with 6 bases in the middle. Germline CDR1 and CDR2: PRHDT and FYEKMQ (reference sequence). The CDR3 DNA reads as TGTGCCAGCAGGGGGGGAGATACGCAGTATTTT. Protein product: CASRGGDTQYF.

CDR3 protein: CASSLEGSTDTQYF. The DNA of the CDR3 is TGTGCCAGCAGCCTGGAGGGCTCCACAGATACGCAGTATTTT. The J gene is TRBJ2-3, the V gene TRBV2; D may be TRBD2 (6 bases). V was trimmed by 6 bases and J by 2 bases, leaving 12 bases between them. CDR1 and CDR2 from the germline V gene are SNHLY and FYNNEI. The CDR3 has 14 residues.

The chain combines TRBV5-1 with TRBJ2-1, with D possibly matching TRBD1 (7 bases). CDR1 is SGHRS and CDR2 is YFSETQ in the germline V gene. This CDR3 region has 16 residues. Trimming shortened V by 2 bases and J by 5 bases, and 17 bases separated the two germline ends. The CDR3 protein is CASSFLGQGGNNEQFF. The CDR3 nucleotides read TGCGCCAGCAGCTTCCTCGGCCAGGGGGGTAACAATGAGCAGTTCTTC.

The V call is TRBV2, the J call TRBJ2-3; 9 nucleotides line up with TRBD2. The germline gives CDR1 SNHLY, CDR2 FYNNEI. This CDR3 contains 14 residues. The CDR3 DNA reads as TGTACCATCGGCGGGGGGGGACATGGGGATACGCAGTATTTT. Its protein product is CTIGGGGHGDTQYF.

This sequence joins TRBV6-5 and TRBJ1-4; 7 bases are a match to TRBD1. The V segment lost 7 bases and the J segment 5 bases; nucleotides outside the gene matches: 7. The CDR3 totals 14 residues. The germline gives CDR1 MNHEY, CDR2 SVGAGI. For the CDR3, the DNA is TGTGCCAGCAAAATGGGACAGCTAAATGAAAAACTGTTTTTT. It is translated as CASKMGQLNEKLFF.

The chain employs TRBV7-9 and TRBJ1-2, with a tentative D call TRBD1 (6 bases). Germline V CDR1 and CDR2: SEHNR, FQNEAQ (reference sequence). V was shortened by 7 bases and J by 2 bases, with 14 bases between the two germline ends. CDR3 length: 14 residues. The CDR3 protein is CASTWGGANYGYTF. In DNA form, the CDR3 reads TGTGCCAGCACCTGGGGGGGGGCCAACTATGGCTACACCTTC.

This chain links TRBV5-1 with TRBJ1-1; D gene unclear. The CDR3 is 13 residues long. Germline CDR1 reads SGHRS; CDR2 reads YFSETQ. Trimming shortened V by 2 bases and J by 3 bases, and 8 bases separated the two germline ends. The CDR3 here is CASSLGVDTEAFF. The CDR3 bases are TGCGCCAGCAGCTTAGGAGTCGACACTGAAGCTTTCTTT.

The chain combines TRBV24-1 with TRBJ2-1; 11 bases fit TRBD2. Per the germline V gene, CDR1 is KGHDR and CDR2 is SFDVKD. This CDR3 region has 14 residues. J lost 12 bases, V lost 7 bases, and 10 bases had no gene match. Here the CDR3 reads CATSDRIGLAGQFF. For the CDR3, the DNA is TGTGCCACCAGCGACAGAATCGGACTAGCGGGGCAGTTCTTC.

The chain employs TRBV6-5 and TRBJ2-1, with TRBD1 matching 8 bases. The CDR3 is made up of 14 amino acids. CDR1 is MNHEY and CDR2 is SVGAGI in the germline V gene. V shed 7 bases, J shed 9 bases, and the junction held 11 bases outside the gene matches. CDR3 amino acids: CASTPTGAQAEQFF. For the CDR3, the DNA is TGTGCCAGCACCCCGACAGGGGCCCAGGCTGAGCAGTTCTTC.

This rearrangement joins TRBV9 to TRBJ2-1, with D maybe TRBD2 (5 bases). This CDR3 is 14 amino acids long. Germline values: CDR1 SGDLS, CDR2 YYNGEE. Between the trimmed V and J ends, which lost 0 bases and 15 bases, there was a span of 19 bases. CDR3 protein: CASSVVGETARPFF. Here the CDR3 DNA reads TGTGCCAGCAGCGTAGTCGGGGAGACGGCTAGACCGTTCTTC.

The chain is built from TRBV4-3 and TRBJ1-3, with 9 bases fitting TRBD1. The ends lost 4 bases at V and 0 bases at J; junction bases unmatched: 4. This CDR3 is built from 16 residues. CDR1 is LGHNA and CDR2 is YSLEER in the germline V gene. CDR3 coding DNA: TGCGCCAGCAGCCGAGGACAGGGGATCTCTGGAAACACCATATATTTT. Translation: CASSRGQGISGNTIYF.

The V and J genes are TRBV30 and TRBJ1-1; 8 bases line up with TRBD1. The V and J ends lost 0 bases and 8 bases, in that order; junction bases with no gene match: 5. CDR3 length: 13 amino acids. In germline, CDR1 is GTSNPN, CDR2 SVGIG (reference sequence). CDR3 DNA: TGTGCCTGGAGTGTTCAGGGGGCGGGGGAAGCTTTCTTT. It yields the protein CAWSVQGAGEAFF.